Presented here are 30 T cell receptor beta chains from one specimen sequenced in a study of blood T cells in healthy people across ages. PCR was performed a second time for about 6 to 12 cycles using a sample-barcoded 5' primer and a J-beta primer mix. TCRdb re-derived calls from the 5' RACE reads in MiXCR, one entry per CDR3 protein. The sample records 750,000 to 950,000 distinct CDR3 sequences, about 53% being singletons. The sample comprised blood. The receptors here all came from a man older than 75 in good health.

This clonotype was recorded a few times. The V and J genes are TRBV27 and TRBJ2-1; the match to TRBD2 covers 12 bases. Per germline, CDR1 MNHEY and CDR2 SMNVEV (reference sequence). V was clipped by 8 bases and J by 8 bases; unmatched bases: 7. The CDR3 consists of 14 residues. The CDR3 here is CASVTSGSRHEQFF. The CDR3 DNA follows: TGTGCCAGCGTGACTAGCGGGAGCCGCCATGAGCAGTTCTTC.

A note on this clonotype: A read error may account for a junction end that differs from germline. The genes are TRBV5-1 and TRBJ2-1; perhaps D is TRBD1 or TRBD2 (5 bases each). Looked up from germline, CDR1 is SGHRS and CDR2 is YFSETQ. The CDR3 runs 14 residues. In DNA, the CDR3 is TGCGCCGGCAGCTTGGACCGGGACCGCAATGAGCAGTTCTTC. This sequence encodes CAGSLDRDRNEQFF.

This clonotype was recorded at least ten times. The genes are TRBV6-5 and TRBJ2-7; D might be TRBD1 or TRBD2, each matching 5 bases. The CDR3 sequence is 13 residues long. The germline V gene has CDR1 MNHEY and CDR2 SVGAGI. The germline V and J ends were trimmed by 6 bases and 3 bases, with 12 bases remaining between them. The CDR3 DNA reads as TGTGCCAGCAGCTACGGGACGAGCTACGAGCAGTACTTC. Protein product: CASSYGTSYEQYF.

CDR3 nucleotide sequence: TGCGCCAGCAGCTTTCTAGCGGGAGAAGCCAATGAGCAGTTCTTC. This gives the protein CASSFLAGEANEQFF. V gene TRBV5-1 combines with J gene TRBJ2-1; TRBD2 agrees at 10 bases. Per germline, CDR1 SGHRS and CDR2 YFSETQ. This CDR3 has 15 residues. Trimming at V came to 2 bases and at J to 6 bases, leaving 5 bases not matched to a gene.

The rearrangement uses TRBV7-9 and TRBJ2-1; a weak D match, TRBD1 (6 bases). Germline V gene lookup returns CDR1 SEHNR and CDR2 FQNEAQ (reference sequence). The ends were cut back, 0 bases at V and 7 bases at J, with 7 bases in the middle. The CDR3 is 13 amino acids. The CDR3 protein is CASSLAGTNEQFF. In DNA form, the CDR3 reads TGTGCCAGCAGCTTAGCCGGGACAAATGAGCAGTTCTTC. The full variable domain, rest sourced from reference TRBV7-9 and TRBJ2-1, is DTGVSQNPRHKITKRGQNVTFRCDPISEHNRLYWYRQTLGQGPEFLTYFQNEAQLEKSRLLSDRFSAERPKGSFSTLEIQRTEQGDSAMYLCASSLAGTNEQFFGPGTRLTVL.

In its sample, this clonotype was seen a few times. The CDR3 reads CASSHSGSGETQYF. The CDR3 DNA sequence: TGTGCCAGCAGCCACAGCGGGAGTGGGGAGACCCAGTACTTC. The V and J genes are TRBV3-1 and TRBJ2-5; 8 positions agree with TRBD2. The CDR3 consists of 14 residues. Germline V lookup: CDR1 LGHDT, CDR2 YNNKEL (reference sequence). V lost 3 bases to trimming and J lost 5 bases; unmatched junction nucleotides: 5.

The CDR3 here is CASSTDSNTEAFF. The CDR3 bases are TGTGCCAGCAGTACCGACAGTAACACTGAAGCTTTCTTT. The V and J genes are TRBV6-1 and TRBJ1-1; maybe TRBD1 (5 bases). The CDR3 runs 13 residues. V was trimmed by 5 bases and J by 2 bases, leaving 9 bases between them. Germline values: CDR1 MNHNS, CDR2 SASEGT.

This chain uses TRBV28 with TRBJ2-5; TRBD2 matches 10 bases. The CDR3 totals 15 residues. The V and J ends lost 5 bases and 0 bases, in that order; junction bases with no gene match: 3. Germline V gene sequence: CDR1 MDHEN, CDR2 SYDVKM. The CDR3 coding sequence is TGTGCCAGCAGTATTAGCGGGAGGTACCAAGAGACCCAGTACTTC. This translates into CASSISGRYQETQYF.

J is TRBJ2-1 and V is TRBV10-3, with no clear D. This CDR3 is 15 amino acids long. Germline CDR1 is ENHRY and CDR2 is SYGVKD. The V gene lost 7 bases and the J gene lost 0 bases, with 13 bases spanning the gap. The CDR3 is CAIMEHPFSYNEQFF. CDR3 DNA sequence: TGTGCCATCATGGAACACCCCTTCTCCTACAATGAGCAGTTCTTC.

This clonotype was observed a handful of times. The J gene is TRBJ2-6, the V gene TRBV25-1; D gene unclear. Trimming removed 4 bases from V and 2 bases from J, with 6 bases in between. Germline V gene lookup returns CDR1 MGHDK and CDR2 SYGVNS. This CDR3 comprises 14 residues. The CDR3 is CASSVGTGANVLTF. CDR3 nucleotide sequence: TGTGCCAGCAGTGTAGGAACTGGGGCCAACGTCCTGACTTTC.

The rearrangement links TRBV2 to TRBJ2-7; TRBD1 aligns across 9 bases. V was clipped by 6 bases and J by 5 bases; unmatched bases: 8. Germline CDR1 and CDR2: SNHLY and FYNNEI. This CDR3 region has 14 residues. CDR3 amino acids: CASSRTGDRHEQYF. CDR3 DNA: TGTGCCAGCAGCCGGACAGGGGATCGCCACGAGCAGTACTTC.

This rearrangement joins TRBV9 to TRBJ2-3; D tentatively reads TRBD1 or TRBD2 (6 bases each). Trimming left V 3 bases short and J 0 bases short, with 14 bases between. CDR3 length equals 16 residues. CDR1 is SGDLS and CDR2 is YYNGEE in the germline V gene. CDR3: CASSADTGASTDTQYF. CDR3 nucleotide sequence: TGTGCCAGCAGCGCCGACACGGGGGCTAGCACAGATACGCAGTATTTT.

For the CDR3, the DNA is TGCAGTGCCCGTGATCTTAATTCACCCCTCCACTTT. Translated, it gives CSARDLNSPLHF. V usage is TRBV20-1 and J usage is TRBJ1-6, with unresolved D. Germline CDR1 is DFQATT and CDR2 is SNEGSKA (reference sequence). Trimming removed 6 bases at V and 6 bases at J, with 9 bases between. The CDR3 has 12 residues.

The CDR3 DNA follows: TGTGCCAGCAGCCCACCGGGACCCGCGAGCTCCTACAATGAGCAGTTCTTC. Translated, it gives CASSPPGPASSYNEQFF. This rearrangement joins TRBV11-1 to TRBJ2-1; D is perhaps TRBD1 or TRBD2 (5 bases each). There are 17 residues in the CDR3. V gave up 5 bases and J gave up 0 bases, with 17 bases separating them. Germline V lookup: CDR1 SGHAT, CDR2 FQDESV (reference sequence).

This chain uses TRBV29-1 with TRBJ2-5, with a tentative D call TRBD2 (6 bases). This CDR3 is built from 16 residues. Germline CDR1 is SQVTM and CDR2 is ANQGSEA. The V end lost 4 bases, the J end lost 11 bases, and 29 bases lay between the germline ends. This CDR3 reads CSVVRWEVGWGNEQYF. CDR3 nucleotide sequence: TGCAGCGTTGTTCGGTGGGAGGTGGGTTGGGGTAATGAGCAGTACTTC.

A single count supports this clonotype. The genes are TRBV7-9 and TRBJ2-1, with 12 bases lining up with TRBD2. The germline gives CDR1 SEHNR, CDR2 FQNEAQ (reference sequence). The CDR3 is made up of 15 amino acids. J gave up 10 bases and V 5 bases, and 9 bases lay outside the gene matches. The CDR3 here is CASSPSGTSGQEQFF. CDR3 coding DNA: TGTGCCAGCAGCCCCTCTGGGACTAGCGGGCAAGAGCAGTTCTTC.

This chain links TRBV10-3 with TRBJ2-1, with TRBD2 matching over 7 bases. This CDR3 region has 13 residues. Per the germline V gene, CDR1 is ENHRY and CDR2 is SYGVKD. J lost 7 bases, V lost 6 bases, and 6 bases had no gene match. CDR3 loop: CAIRAGAGNEQFF. CDR3 in DNA: TGTGCCATCAGGGCGGGAGCAGGGAATGAGCAGTTCTTC.

This clonotype was counted a few times. This chain joins TRBV10-2 and TRBJ1-5, with TRBD1 as a possible D gene (5 bases). The CDR3 contains 12 residues. Trimming stripped 1 base from V and 7 bases from J, with 5 bases between. Germline V CDR1 and CDR2: WSHSY, SAAADI. CDR3 loop: CASSEWDQPQHF. CDR3 nucleotide sequence: TGCGCCAGCAGTGAGTGGGACCAGCCCCAGCATTTT.

V usage is TRBV28 and J usage is TRBJ2-7; TRBD1 might be the D (6 bases). The CDR3 loop spans 16 amino acids. In germline, CDR1 is MDHEN, CDR2 SYDVKM. Trimming pared 7 bases from V and 0 bases from J, leaving 19 bases between. CDR3 sequence reads: CASTPTGRGPSYEQYF. In DNA form, the CDR3 reads TGTGCCAGCACCCCTACAGGGAGAGGACCCTCCTACGAGCAGTACTTC.

The chain carries TRBV6-6 and TRBJ2-1; 10 nucleotides align to TRBD2. Germline V lookup: CDR1 MNHNY, CDR2 SVGAGI (reference sequence). V lost 6 bases, J lost 6 bases, and 8 bases stayed unmatched. The CDR3 has 15 residues. The CDR3 DNA sequence: TGTGCCAGCAGCAATAGCGGGAGGTCCCGCAATGAGCAGTTCTTC. Amino acids: CASSNSGRSRNEQFF.

This sequence joins TRBV7-2 and TRBJ2-7; perhaps D is TRBD1 or TRBD2 (7 bases each). CDR3 length: 17 residues. CDR1 and CDR2 (germline): SGHTA, FQGNSA. Deletions cut 5 bases from V and 0 bases from J, with 20 bases between. The CDR3 loop reads CASSREGASLISYEQYF. CDR3 sequence (DNA): TGTGCCAGCAGCAGGGAGGGGGCCTCACTGATCTCCTACGAGCAGTACTTC.

This clonotype was recorded at least ten times. The chain joins TRBV7-3 to TRBJ2-1; D is possibly TRBD2 (7 bases). V shed 1 base and J shed 4 bases, with 14 bases lying between them. The CDR3 has 16 amino acids. Germline lookup yields CDR1 SGHTA and CDR2 FQGTGA. The CDR3 DNA sequence: TGTGCCAGCAGCTTAAAGGGGGGGGCCGGGTACAATGAGCAGTTCTTC. Amino acids: CASSLKGGAGYNEQFF. The whole variable domain, filled in from reference TRBV7-3 and TRBJ2-1, reads GAGVSQTPSNKVTEKGKYVELRCDPISGHTALYWYRQSLGQGPEFLIYFQGTGAADDSGLPNDRFFAVRPEGSVSTLKIQRTERGDSAVYLCASSLKGGAGYNEQFFGPGTRLTVL.

The rearrangement links TRBV2 to TRBJ2-4, with D unresolved. CDR1 is SNHLY, CDR2 FYNNEI, per germline. Trimming took off 3 bases at V and 4 bases at J, with 16 bases between the two ends. The CDR3 contains 16 residues. The CDR3 loop reads CASSDRRSRPKNIQYF. CDR3 bases: TGTGCCAGCAGTGACCGCAGGTCCCGTCCGAAAAACATTCAGTACTTC.

V is TRBV5-1 and J is TRBJ2-1; TRBD1 is a possible D gene (5 bases). With 2 bases removed from V and 0 bases from J, the gap between germline ends came to 9 bases. CDR1 is SGHRS and CDR2 is YFSETQ in the germline V gene. The CDR3 runs to 15 residues. The CDR3 loop reads CASSLGVLSYNEQFF. As DNA, the CDR3 is TGCGCCAGCAGCTTAGGGGTCCTCTCCTACAATGAGCAGTTCTTC.

The gene calls are TRBV20-1 and TRBJ2-1; a possible D gene is TRBD2 (6 bases). The DNA end is more similar to TRBJ2-7, so the J call may be wrong. Germline loops: CDR1 DFQATT, CDR2 SNEGSKA (reference sequence). This CDR3 has 14 amino acids. CDR3 sequence: CSAGRDSSYNEQYF. CDR3 DNA sequence: TGCAGTGCCGGCCGGGACTCGTCCTACAATGAGCAGTACTTC.

V gene TRBV7-3 combines with J gene TRBJ2-5; D is unclear. This CDR3 has 13 amino acids. Trimming removed 1 base at V and 7 bases at J, with 10 bases between. Germline CDR1 and CDR2: SGHTA and FQGTGA. This chain's CDR3 is CASSLSVEGTQYF. The CDR3 nucleotides read TGTGCCAGCAGCTTAAGTGTCGAAGGGACCCAGTACTTC.

The chain is built from TRBV29-1 and TRBJ2-3; 7 bases fit TRBD2. V lost 1 base to trimming and J lost 4 bases; unmatched junction nucleotides: 11. The CDR3 is 16 amino acids. Germline V lookup: CDR1 SQVTM, CDR2 ANQGSEA. The DNA for the CDR3 is TGCAGCGTTGAAGGAGGGGCTGGCGGGAGCGCAGATACGCAGTATTTT. Translation: CSVEGGAGGSADTQYF.

This clonotype was picked up a small number of times. The genes are TRBV10-3 and TRBJ2-5; D remains unclear. Germline CDR1 and CDR2: ENHRY and SYGVKD. V was pared by 3 bases and J by 5 bases, with 16 bases between. CDR3 size: 15 residues. The CDR3 DNA follows: TGTGCCATCAGTGATCCCCTAGGCGCTCGTGAGACCCAGTACTTC. Protein sequence: CAISDPLGARETQYF.

This clonotype has more than one count but fewer than ten. The chain links TRBV5-1 to TRBJ2-7; the match to TRBD2 covers 11 bases. The germline V gene encodes CDR1 SGHRS and CDR2 YFSETQ. After removal of 4 bases from V and 6 bases from J, the junction contained 9 bases not matched to a gene. This CDR3 spans 15 amino acids. CDR3 DNA sequence: TGCGCCAGCAGCCAGACTAGCGGGACCCCATCCGAGCAGTACTTC. It translates to CASSQTSGTPSEQYF.

V is TRBV12-3 or TRBV12-4 and J is TRBJ2-1; 12 nucleotides align to TRBD2. This CDR3 comprises 14 residues. V was clipped by 6 bases and J by 7 bases; unmatched bases: 4. The CDR3 coding sequence is TGTGCCAGCAGCAAGACTAGCGGGAGTAATGAGCAGTTCTTC. Its translation: CASSKTSGSNEQFF.